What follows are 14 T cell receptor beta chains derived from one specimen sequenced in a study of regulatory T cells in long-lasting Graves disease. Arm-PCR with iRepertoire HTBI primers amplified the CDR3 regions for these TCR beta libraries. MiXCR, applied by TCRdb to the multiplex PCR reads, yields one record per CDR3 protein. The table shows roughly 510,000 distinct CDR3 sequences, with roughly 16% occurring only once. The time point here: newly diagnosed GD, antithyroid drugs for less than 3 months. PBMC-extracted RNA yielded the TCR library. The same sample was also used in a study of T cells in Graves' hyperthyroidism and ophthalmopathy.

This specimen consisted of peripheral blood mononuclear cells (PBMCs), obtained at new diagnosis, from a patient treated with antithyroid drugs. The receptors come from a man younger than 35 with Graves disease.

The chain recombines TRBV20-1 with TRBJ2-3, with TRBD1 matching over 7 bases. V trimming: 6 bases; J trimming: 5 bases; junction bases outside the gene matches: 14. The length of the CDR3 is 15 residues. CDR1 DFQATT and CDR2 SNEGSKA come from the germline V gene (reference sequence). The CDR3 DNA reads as TGCAGTGCGTTTGACAGGGAAAGAGGATTAGATACGCAGTATTTT. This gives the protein CSAFDRERGLDTQYF.

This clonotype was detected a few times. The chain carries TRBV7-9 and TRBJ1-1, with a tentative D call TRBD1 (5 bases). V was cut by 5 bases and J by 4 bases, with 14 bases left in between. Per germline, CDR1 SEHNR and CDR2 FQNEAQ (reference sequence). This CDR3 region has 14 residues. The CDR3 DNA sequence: TGTGCCAGCAGCCAAAATCGGGGGACCACTGAAGCTTTCTTT. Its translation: CASSQNRGTTEAFF.

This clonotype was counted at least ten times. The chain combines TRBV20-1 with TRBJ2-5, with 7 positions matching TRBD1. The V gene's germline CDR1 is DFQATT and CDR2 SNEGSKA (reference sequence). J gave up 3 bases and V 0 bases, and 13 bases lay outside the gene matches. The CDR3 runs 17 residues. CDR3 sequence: CSARDFLRGGTKETQYF. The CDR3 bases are TGCAGTGCTAGAGATTTCCTGAGAGGGGGCACGAAAGAGACCCAGTACTTC.

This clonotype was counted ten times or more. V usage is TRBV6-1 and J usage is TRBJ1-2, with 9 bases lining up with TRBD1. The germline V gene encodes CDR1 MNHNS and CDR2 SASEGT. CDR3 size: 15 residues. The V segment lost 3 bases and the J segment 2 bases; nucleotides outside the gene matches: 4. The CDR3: CASSDPGQGNYGYTF. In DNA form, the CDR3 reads TGTGCCAGCAGTGACCCGGGACAGGGAAACTATGGCTACACCTTC.

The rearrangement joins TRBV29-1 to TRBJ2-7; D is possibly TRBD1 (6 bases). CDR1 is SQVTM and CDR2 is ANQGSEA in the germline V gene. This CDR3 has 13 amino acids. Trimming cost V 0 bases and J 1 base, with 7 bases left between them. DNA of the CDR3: TGCAGCGTTGAAGAAGGGACATCCTACGAGCAGTACTTC. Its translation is CSVEEGTSYEQYF.

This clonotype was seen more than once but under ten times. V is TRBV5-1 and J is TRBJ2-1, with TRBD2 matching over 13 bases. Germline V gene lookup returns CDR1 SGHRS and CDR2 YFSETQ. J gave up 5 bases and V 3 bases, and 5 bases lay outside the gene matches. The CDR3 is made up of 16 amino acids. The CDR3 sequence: CASSWRGTSGNNEQFF. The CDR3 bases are TGCGCCAGCAGCTGGCGGGGGACTAGCGGGAACAATGAGCAGTTCTTC.

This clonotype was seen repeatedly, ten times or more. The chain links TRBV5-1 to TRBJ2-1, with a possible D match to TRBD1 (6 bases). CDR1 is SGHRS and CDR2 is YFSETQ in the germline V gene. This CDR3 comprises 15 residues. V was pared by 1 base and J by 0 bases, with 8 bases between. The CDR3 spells CASSLTGSSYNEQFF. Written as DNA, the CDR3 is TGCGCCAGCAGCTTGACAGGGAGCTCCTACAATGAGCAGTTCTTC.

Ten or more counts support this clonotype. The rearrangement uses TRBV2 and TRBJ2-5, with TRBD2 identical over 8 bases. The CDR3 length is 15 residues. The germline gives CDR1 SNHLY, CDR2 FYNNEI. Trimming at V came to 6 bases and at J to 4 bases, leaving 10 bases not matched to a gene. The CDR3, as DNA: TGTGCCAGCAGAGCCCGCTTTCTAGCGGGAGAGACCCAGTACTTC. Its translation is CASRARFLAGETQYF.

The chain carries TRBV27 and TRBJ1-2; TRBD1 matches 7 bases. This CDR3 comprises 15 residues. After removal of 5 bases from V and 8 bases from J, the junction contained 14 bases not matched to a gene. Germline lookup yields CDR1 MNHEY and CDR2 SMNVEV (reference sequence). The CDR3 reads CASSPSTGPGNGYTF. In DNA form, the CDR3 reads TGTGCCAGCAGTCCTTCGACAGGGCCCGGTAACGGCTACACCTTC.

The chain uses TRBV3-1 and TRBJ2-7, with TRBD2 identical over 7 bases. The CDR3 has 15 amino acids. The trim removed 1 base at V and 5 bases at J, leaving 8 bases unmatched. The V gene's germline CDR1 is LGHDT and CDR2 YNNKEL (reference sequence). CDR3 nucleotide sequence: TGTGCCAGCAGCCAAGTTTTGCGGGAGAGGAACGAGCAGTACTTC. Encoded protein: CASSQVLRERNEQYF.

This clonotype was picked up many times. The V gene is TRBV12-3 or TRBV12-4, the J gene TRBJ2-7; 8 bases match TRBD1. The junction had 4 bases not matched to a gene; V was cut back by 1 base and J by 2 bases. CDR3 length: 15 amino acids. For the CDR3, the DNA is TGTGCCAGCAGTTTAGGGACAGGGCACCCCTACGAGCAGTACTTC. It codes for CASSLGTGHPYEQYF.

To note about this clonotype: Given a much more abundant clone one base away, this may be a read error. For the CDR3, the DNA is TGTGCCAGCAGCTTGGAGGGCAGGGAGCTCTTC. Amino acids: CASSLEGRELF. This chain connects TRBV5-1 to TRBJ2-1, with TRBD2 as a possible D gene (6 bases). Germline V lookup: CDR1 SGHRS, CDR2 YFSETQ. The CDR3 totals 11 residues.

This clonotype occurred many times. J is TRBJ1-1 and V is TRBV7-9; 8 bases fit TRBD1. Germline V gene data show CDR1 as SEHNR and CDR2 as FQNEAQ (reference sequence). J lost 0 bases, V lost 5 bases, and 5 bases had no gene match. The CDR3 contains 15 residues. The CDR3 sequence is CASSGPGGLNTEAFF. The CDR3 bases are TGTGCCAGCAGCGGACCAGGGGGCCTGAACACTGAAGCTTTCTTT.

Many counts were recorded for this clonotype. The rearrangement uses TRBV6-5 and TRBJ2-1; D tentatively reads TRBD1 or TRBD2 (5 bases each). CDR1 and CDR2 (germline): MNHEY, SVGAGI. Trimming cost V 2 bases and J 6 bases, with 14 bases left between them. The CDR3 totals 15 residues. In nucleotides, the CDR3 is TGTGCCAGCAGTTACAGCCAGGGACGGGCCAATGAGCAGTTCTTC. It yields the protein CASSYSQGRANEQFF.